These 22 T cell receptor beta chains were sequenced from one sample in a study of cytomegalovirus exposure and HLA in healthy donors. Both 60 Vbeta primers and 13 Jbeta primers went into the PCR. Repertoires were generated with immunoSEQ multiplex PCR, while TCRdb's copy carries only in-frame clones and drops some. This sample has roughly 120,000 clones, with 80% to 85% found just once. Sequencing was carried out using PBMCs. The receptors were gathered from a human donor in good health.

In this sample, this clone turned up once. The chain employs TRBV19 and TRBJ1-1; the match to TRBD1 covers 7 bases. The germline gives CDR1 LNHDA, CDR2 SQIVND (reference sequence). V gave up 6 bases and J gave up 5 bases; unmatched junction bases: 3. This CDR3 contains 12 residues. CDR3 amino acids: CASRQGLTEAFF. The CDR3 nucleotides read TGTGCCAGTAGACAGGGGTTGACTGAAGCTTTCTTT.

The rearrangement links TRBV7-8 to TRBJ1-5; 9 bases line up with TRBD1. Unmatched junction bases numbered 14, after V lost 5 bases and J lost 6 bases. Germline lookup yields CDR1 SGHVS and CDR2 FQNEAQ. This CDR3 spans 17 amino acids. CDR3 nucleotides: TGTGCCAGCAGCGGGACAGGGTTTGTTGGGGTTGGTCAGCCCCAGCATTTT. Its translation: CASSGTGFVGVGQPQHF. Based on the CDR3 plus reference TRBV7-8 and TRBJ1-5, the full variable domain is GAGVSQSPRYKVAKRGQDVALRCDPISGHVSLFWYQQALGQGPEFLTYFQNEAQLDKSGLPSDRFFAERPEGSVSTLKIQRTQQEDSAVYLCASSGTGFVGVGQPQHFGDGTRLSIL.

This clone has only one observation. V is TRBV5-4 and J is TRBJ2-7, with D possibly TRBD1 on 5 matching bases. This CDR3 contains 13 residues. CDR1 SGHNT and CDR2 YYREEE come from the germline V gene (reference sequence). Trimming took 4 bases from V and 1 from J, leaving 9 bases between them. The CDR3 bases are TGTGCCAGCAGCCAACAGGTTTCCTACGAGCAGTACTTC. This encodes CASSQQVSYEQYF.

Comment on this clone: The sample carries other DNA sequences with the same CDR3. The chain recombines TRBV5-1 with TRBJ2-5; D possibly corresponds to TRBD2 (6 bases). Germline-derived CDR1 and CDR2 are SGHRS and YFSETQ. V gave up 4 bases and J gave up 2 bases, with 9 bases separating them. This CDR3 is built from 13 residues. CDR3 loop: CASSAGQQETQYF. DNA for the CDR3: TGCGCCAGCAGCGCGGGGCAGCAAGAGACCCAGTACTTC.

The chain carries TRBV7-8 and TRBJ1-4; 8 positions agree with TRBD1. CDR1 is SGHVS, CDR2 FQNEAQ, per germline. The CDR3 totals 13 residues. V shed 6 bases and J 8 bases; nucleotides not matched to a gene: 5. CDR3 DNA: TGTGCCAGCAGTCGCGACAGGGGAGAAAAACTGTTTTTT. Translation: CASSRDRGEKLFF.

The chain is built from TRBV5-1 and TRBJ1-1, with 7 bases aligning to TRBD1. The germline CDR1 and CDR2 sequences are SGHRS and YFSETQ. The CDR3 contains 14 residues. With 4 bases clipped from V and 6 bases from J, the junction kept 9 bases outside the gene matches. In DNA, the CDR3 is TGCGCCAGCAGCCAGGGGACAGATGCCGCTGAAGCTTTCTTT. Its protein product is CASSQGTDAAEAFF.

CDR3 amino acids: CASSPGPIFGANVLTF. The CDR3, as DNA: TGTGCCAGCAGCCCGGGTCCAATTTTTGGGGCCAACGTCCTGACTTTC. The V call is TRBV7-9, the J call TRBJ2-6; no firm D call. The germline V gene has CDR1 SEHNR and CDR2 FQNEAQ (reference sequence). V was shortened by 5 bases and J by 3 bases, with 14 bases between the two germline ends. The CDR3 is 16 amino acids.

CDR3 nucleotide sequence: TGTGCCAGCTCTAGCGGGGAGGGGGAGACCCAGTACTTC. The encoded protein is CASSSGEGETQYF. This sequence joins TRBV5-6 and TRBJ2-5; 9 bases match TRBD2. V gave up 7 bases and J gave up 5 bases; unmatched junction bases: 6. CDR3 length equals 13 residues. Germline CDR1 and CDR2: SGHDT and YYEEEE.

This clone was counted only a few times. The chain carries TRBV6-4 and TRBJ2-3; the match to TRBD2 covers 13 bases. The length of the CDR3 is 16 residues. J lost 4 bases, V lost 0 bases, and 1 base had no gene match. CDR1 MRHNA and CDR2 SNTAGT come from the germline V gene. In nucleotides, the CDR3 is TGTGCCAGCAGTGACTCCGGGACTAGCGGGGCAGATACGCAGTATTTT. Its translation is CASSDSGTSGADTQYF.

In nucleotides, the CDR3 is TGTGCCAGCAGCGTAGGGCGGGGGCCTGCCATCTACGAGCAGTACTTC. As protein: CASSVGRGPAIYEQYF. The V gene is TRBV9, the J gene TRBJ2-7; D possibly corresponds to TRBD2 (7 bases). CDR3 length: 16 amino acids. Germline V CDR1 and CDR2: SGDLS, YYNGEE. Trimming took off 0 bases at V and 3 bases at J, with 16 bases between the two ends. Filled out from reference TRBV9 and TRBJ2-7, the complete variable domain reads DSGVTQTPKHLITATGQRVTLRCSPRSGDLSVYWYQQSLDQGLQFLIQYYNGEERAKGNILERFSAQQFPDLHSELNLSSLELGDSALYFCASSVGRGPAIYEQYFGPGTRLTVT.

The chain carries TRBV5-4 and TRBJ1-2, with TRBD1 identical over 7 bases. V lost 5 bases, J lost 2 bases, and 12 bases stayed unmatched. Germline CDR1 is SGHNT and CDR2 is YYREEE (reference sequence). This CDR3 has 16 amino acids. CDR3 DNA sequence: TGTGCCAGCAGTAACGAAACAGGGGCCGGCAACTATGGCTACACCTTC. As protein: CASSNETGAGNYGYTF. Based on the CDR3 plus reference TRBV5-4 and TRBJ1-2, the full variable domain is ETGVTQSPTHLIKTRGQQVTLRCSSQSGHNTVSWYQQALGQGPQFIFQYYREEENGRGNFPPRFSGLQFPNYSSELNVNALELDDSALYLCASSNETGAGNYGYTFGSGTRLTVV.

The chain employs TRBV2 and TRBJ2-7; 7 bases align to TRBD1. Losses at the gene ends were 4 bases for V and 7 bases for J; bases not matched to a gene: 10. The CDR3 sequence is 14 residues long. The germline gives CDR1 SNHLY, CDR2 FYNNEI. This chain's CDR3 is CASSGPDRAGEQYF. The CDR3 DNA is TGTGCCAGCAGTGGGCCTGACAGGGCTGGGGAGCAGTACTTC.

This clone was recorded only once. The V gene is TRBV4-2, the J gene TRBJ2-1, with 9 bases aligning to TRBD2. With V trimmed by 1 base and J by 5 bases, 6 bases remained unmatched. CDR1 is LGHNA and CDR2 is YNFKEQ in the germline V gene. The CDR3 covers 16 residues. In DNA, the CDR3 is TGTGCCAGCAGCCAAGTAGGAAGCGGGGGGAACAATGAGCAGTTCTTC. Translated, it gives CASSQVGSGGNNEQFF.

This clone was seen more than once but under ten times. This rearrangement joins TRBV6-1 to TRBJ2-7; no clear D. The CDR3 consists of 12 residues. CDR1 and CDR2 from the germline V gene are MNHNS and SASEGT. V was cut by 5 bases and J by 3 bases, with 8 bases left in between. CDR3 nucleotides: TGTGCCAGCAGTCGGTCTGTCTACGAGCAGTACTTC. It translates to CASSRSVYEQYF.

The CDR3 loop reads CASSLGVSGNTIYF. The CDR3 DNA sequence: TGTGCCAGCAGCTTAGGGGTTTCTGGAAACACCATATATTTT. The genes are TRBV5-4 and TRBJ1-3, with D perhaps TRBD1 (5 bases). The V gene lost 2 bases and the J gene lost 1 base, with 7 bases spanning the gap. Germline assignment: CDR1 SGHNT and CDR2 YYREEE (reference sequence). The length of the CDR3 is 14 residues.

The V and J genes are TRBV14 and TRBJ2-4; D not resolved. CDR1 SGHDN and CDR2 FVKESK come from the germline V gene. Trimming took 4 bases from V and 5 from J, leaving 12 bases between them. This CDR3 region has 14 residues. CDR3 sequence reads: CASSPGRNENIQYF. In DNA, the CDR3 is TGTGCCAGCAGCCCAGGAAGGAACGAAAACATTCAGTACTTC.

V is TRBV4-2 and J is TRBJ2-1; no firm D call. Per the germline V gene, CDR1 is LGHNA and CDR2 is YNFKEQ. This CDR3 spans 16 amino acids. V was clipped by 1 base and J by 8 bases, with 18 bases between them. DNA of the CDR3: TGTGCCAGCAGCCAAGTGTCGAGTAGTCCCTCGGATGAGCAGTTCTTC. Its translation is CASSQVSSSPSDEQFF.

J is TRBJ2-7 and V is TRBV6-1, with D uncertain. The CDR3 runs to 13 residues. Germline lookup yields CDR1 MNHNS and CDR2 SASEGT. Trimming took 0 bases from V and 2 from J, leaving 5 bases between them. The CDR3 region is CASSEATPYEQYF. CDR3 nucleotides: TGTGCCAGCAGTGAAGCCACACCCTACGAGCAGTACTTC.

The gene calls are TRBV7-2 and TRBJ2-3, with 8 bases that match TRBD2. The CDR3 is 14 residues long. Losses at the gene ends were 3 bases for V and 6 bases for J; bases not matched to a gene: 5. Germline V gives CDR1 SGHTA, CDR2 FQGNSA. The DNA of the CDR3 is TGTGCCAGCAGCTTCGGGGGGGGGAGGGATACGCAGTATTTT. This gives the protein CASSFGGGRDTQYF. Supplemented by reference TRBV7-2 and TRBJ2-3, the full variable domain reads GAGVSQSPSNKVTEKGKDVELRCDPISGHTALYWYRQSLGQGLEFLIYFQGNSAPDKSGLPSDRFSAERTGGSVSTLTIQRTQQEDSAVYLCASSFGGGRDTQYFGPGTRLTVL.

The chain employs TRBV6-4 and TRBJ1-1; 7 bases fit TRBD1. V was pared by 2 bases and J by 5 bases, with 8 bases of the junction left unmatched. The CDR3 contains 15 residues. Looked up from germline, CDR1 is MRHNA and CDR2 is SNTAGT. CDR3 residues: CASSDRGRDFTEAFF. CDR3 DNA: TGTGCCAGCAGTGACAGGGGGCGCGATTTTACTGAAGCTTTCTTT.

In DNA, the CDR3 is TGTGCCAGCAGCCTGCGTTGGGTTAGCGGGGGGTTAACGCAGTATTTT. This gives the protein CASSLRWVSGGLTQYF. This chain links TRBV11-2 with TRBJ2-3; 10 bases align to TRBD2. Germline loops: CDR1 SGHAT, CDR2 FQNNGV. V was pared by 5 bases and J by 9 bases, with 14 bases of the junction left unmatched. The CDR3 has 16 residues.

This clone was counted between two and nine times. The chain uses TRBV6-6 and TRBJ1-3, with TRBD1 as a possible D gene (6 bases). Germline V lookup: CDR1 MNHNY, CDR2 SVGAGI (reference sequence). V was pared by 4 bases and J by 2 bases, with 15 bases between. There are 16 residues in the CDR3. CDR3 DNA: TGTGCCAGCAGTTTTTCCGACAGACAGGCTGGAAACACCATATATTTT. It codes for CASSFSDRQAGNTIYF.